One and the same sample provided the 7 T cell receptor beta chains below, sequenced in a study of post-analysis software for immune sequencing data. Study results and limitations: Included in a set of roughly five TRBV segments more frequent in patients than controls were TRBV5-6, TRBV5-1 and TRBV20-1.

The TCR beta cDNA libraries carried unique molecular identifiers. Each CDR3 protein gets one entry after TCRdb re-called the PCR reads with MiXCR. The table records about 820,000 distinct CDR3 sequences, 53% of them present only once. No antigen is known for these receptors. Input material: blood. These receptors were collected from a girl aged 10 to 17 with multiple sclerosis.

The rearrangement joins TRBV5-1 to TRBJ1-1; 7 bases are shared with TRBD1. Trimming took 4 bases from V and 0 from J; bases not matched to a gene: 6. The CDR3 totals 15 residues. Germline assignment: CDR1 SGHRS and CDR2 YFSETQ. The CDR3 sequence: CASSRDSTLNTEAFF. The CDR3 nucleotides read TGCGCCAGCAGCCGGGACAGTACCTTGAACACTGAAGCTTTCTTT.

This clonotype was seen repeatedly, ten times or more. Germline is not matched at one junction end, which may reflect a read error. The V gene is TRBV5-1, the J gene TRBJ2-1; D call uncertain. The CDR3 contains 12 residues. Germline V gene sequence: CDR1 SGHRS, CDR2 YFSETQ. The CDR3 bases are TGTGCCAGCAGTCCTTCCTACAATGAGCAGTTCTTC. As protein: CASSPSYNEQFF. The complete variable domain, with remaining parts taken from reference TRBV5-1 and TRBJ2-1, reads KAGVTQTPRYLIKTRGQQVTLSCSPISGHRSVSWYQQTPGQGLQFLFEYFSETQRNKGNFPGRFSGRQFSNSRSEMNVSTLELGDSALYLCASSPSYNEQFFGPGTRLTVL.

This clonotype has just a few counts. This chain uses TRBV5-1 with TRBJ2-7; 7 nucleotides agree with TRBD1. CDR3 length equals 13 residues. J was trimmed by 10 bases and V by 1 base; bases with no gene match: 8. Germline V CDR1 and CDR2: SGHRS, YFSETQ. The CDR3 DNA sequence: TGCGCCAGCAGCTTGTCACTCCGGGACAGTCAGTACTTC. Protein: CASSLSLRDSQYF.

The V and J genes are TRBV5-1 and TRBJ2-4; D unclear. The J call may be mistaken, given a closer DNA end match to TRBJ2-7. The CDR3 loop spans 11 amino acids. Per germline, CDR1 SGHRS and CDR2 YFSETQ. The CDR3 sequence: CASRFRNEQYF. The CDR3 DNA sequence: TGCGCCAGCAGGTTCAGGAACGAGCAGTACTTC.

The V call is TRBV28, the J call TRBJ2-4; tentatively, D is TRBD1 (6 bases). CDR1 is MDHEN, CDR2 SYDVKM, per germline. The CDR3 has 13 amino acids. The V and J ends lost 4 bases and 13 bases respectively, with 17 bases between them. CDR3 amino acids: CASSYIQGDEQYF. CDR3 nucleotides: TGTGCCAGCAGTTACATACAGGGTGATGAGCAGTACTTC.

This clonotype occurred a few times. The chain carries TRBV11-2 and TRBJ2-6; 8 bases are shared with TRBD1. This CDR3 has 15 amino acids. V shed 5 bases and J 2 bases; nucleotides not matched to a gene: 2. The V gene's germline CDR1 is SGHAT and CDR2 FQNNGV. Here the CDR3 DNA reads TGTGCCAGCAGCCTACAGGGGGCTGGGGCCAACGTCCTGACTTTC. The encoded protein is CASSLQGAGANVLTF. Filled out from reference TRBV11-2 and TRBJ2-6, the complete variable domain reads EAGVAQSPRYKIIEKRQSVAFWCNPISGHATLYWYQQILGQGPKLLIQFQNNGVVDDSQLPKDRFSAERLKGVDSTLKIQPAKLEDSAVYLCASSLQGAGANVLTFGAGSRLTVL.

The chain recombines TRBV7-3 with TRBJ1-2; a possible D gene is TRBD1 (6 bases). The CDR3 covers 15 residues. V was clipped by 5 bases and J by 2 bases, with 15 bases between them. Germline V gene data show CDR1 as SGHTA and CDR2 as FQGTGA. Written as DNA, the CDR3 is TGTGCCAGCAGCCCCTCCCTCGACAGGAACTATGGCTACACCTTC. Its protein is CASSPSLDRNYGYTF. The entire variable domain, with the rest obtained from reference TRBV7-3 and TRBJ1-2, is as follows: GAGVSQTPSNKVTEKGKYVELRCDPISGHTALYWYRQSLGQGPEFLIYFQGTGAADDSGLPNDRFFAVRPEGSVSTLKIQRTERGDSAVYLCASSPSLDRNYGYTFGSGTRLTVV.